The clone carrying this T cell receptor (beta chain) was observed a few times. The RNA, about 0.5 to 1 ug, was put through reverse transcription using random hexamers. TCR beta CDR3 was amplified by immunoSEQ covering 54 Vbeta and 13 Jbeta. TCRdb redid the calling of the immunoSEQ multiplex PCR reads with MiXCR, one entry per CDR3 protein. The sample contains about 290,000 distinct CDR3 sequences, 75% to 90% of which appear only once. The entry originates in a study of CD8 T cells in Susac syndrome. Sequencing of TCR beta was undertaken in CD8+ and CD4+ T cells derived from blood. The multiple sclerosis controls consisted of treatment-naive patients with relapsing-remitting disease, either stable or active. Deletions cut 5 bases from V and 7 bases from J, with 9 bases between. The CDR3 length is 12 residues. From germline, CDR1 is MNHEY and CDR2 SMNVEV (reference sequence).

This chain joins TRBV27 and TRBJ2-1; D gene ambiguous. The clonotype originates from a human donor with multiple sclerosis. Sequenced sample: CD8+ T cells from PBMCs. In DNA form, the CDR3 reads TGTGCCAGCAGTGTTATCGGAAATGAGCAGTTCTTC. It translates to CASSVIGNEQFF.